These 10 T cell receptor beta chains were all obtained from the same sample, sequenced in a study of CD8+CD57+ T cells in acquired aplastic anemia. Those patients picked for sequencing had displayed CD8+CD57+ cell expansion on flow cytometry. It was genomic DNA that served as the template for profiling TCR beta VDJ and CDR3. TCRdb called the reads again in MiXCR, with one record for every CDR3 protein. This table has a few hundred thousand distinct CDR3 sequences, approximately 82% appearing once. Specimen: sorted CD4+, CD8+, or CD8+CD57+ T cells (not recorded which) from PBMCs. The receptors originated from a human donor with aplastic anemia.

V and J are TRBV19 and TRBJ2-3; TRBD2 agrees at 7 bases. V lost 2 bases, J lost 3 bases, and 8 bases stayed unmatched. Per germline, CDR1 LNHDA and CDR2 SQIVND (reference sequence). This CDR3 is 16 amino acids long. CDR3 sequence reads: CASSIRLALGTDTQYF. In DNA, the CDR3 is TGTGCCAGTAGTATACGACTAGCTCTGGGAACAGATACGCAGTATTTT.

The sample holds one count of this clonotype. The genes are TRBV7-3 and TRBJ1-6, with D tentatively TRBD1 (5 bases). Between the trimmed V and J ends, which lost 3 bases and 11 bases, there was a span of 20 bases. The CDR3 runs 16 residues. CDR1 and CDR2 from the germline V gene are SGHTA and FQGTGA. The CDR3 DNA follows: TGTGCCAGCAGCTTGGGGGGTAGCTACGATACTACACCCCTCCACTTT. Its translation: CASSLGGSYDTTPLHF.

To note about this clonotype: It is likely a read error, because the conserved phenylalanine at the end of the CDR3 is missing. Because the CDR3's place on the DNA is in doubt, the DNA is left out and the CDR3 is given as listed by TCRdb. V gene TRBV2 combines with J gene TRBJ2-1; the tabulated D call, TRBD2, remains unverified against the DNA. The CDR3 region is 16 residues in length, termini included. The V gene's germline CDR1 is SNHLY and CDR2 FYNNEI. This CDR3 is CASSELERLVYEQYFG.

CDR3 sequence reads: CASSFLSGGGSYEQFF. DNA of the CDR3: TGTGCCAGCAGCTTTCTAAGCGGCGGGGGGAGCTATGAGCAGTTCTTC. The chain carries TRBV7-9 and TRBJ2-1, with 8 nucleotides matching TRBD2. Per germline, CDR1 SEHNR and CDR2 FQNEAQ (reference sequence). The CDR3 totals 16 residues. Germline trimming cut 3 bases from V and 8 bases from J; bases unmatched to any gene: 12. The full variable domain, rest sourced from reference TRBV7-9 and TRBJ2-1, is DTGVSQNPRHKITKRGQNVTFRCDPISEHNRLYWYRQTLGQGPEFLTYFQNEAQLEKSRLLSDRFSAERPKGSFSTLEIQRTEQGDSAMYLCASSFLSGGGSYEQFFGPGTRLTVL.

Notes on this clonotype: At one end, the junction sequence differs from germline, possibly due to a read error. The V and J genes are TRBV7-8 and TRBJ2-7; 9 bases are a match to TRBD2. Germline V lookup: CDR1 SGHVS, CDR2 FQNEAQ. The CDR3 spans 14 residues. DNA of the CDR3: TGTGCCAACAGCTTAGCGGGAGTACCCGATACGCAGTATTTC. This translates into CANSLAGVPDTQYF. Based on the CDR3 plus reference TRBV7-8 and TRBJ2-7, the full variable domain is GAGVSQSPRYKVAKRGQDVALRCDPISGHVSLFWYQQALGQGPEFLTYFQNEAQLDKSGLPSDRFFAERPEGSVSTLKIQRTQQEDSAVYLCANSLAGVPDTQYFGPGTRLTVT.

The chain links TRBV10-3 to TRBJ1-1; no clear D gene. Germline V gene sequence: CDR1 ENHRY, CDR2 SYGVKD. This CDR3 has 14 residues. V was trimmed by 0 bases and J by 1 base, leaving 6 bases between them. The CDR3: CAISESTPNTEAFF. CDR3 bases: TGTGCCATCAGTGAGTCAACGCCGAACACTGAAGCTTTCTTT.

The chain is built from TRBV7-2 and TRBJ1-5; no definite D call. CDR1 is SGHTA, CDR2 FQGNSA, per germline. The germline V and J ends were trimmed by 6 bases and 15 bases, with 18 bases remaining between them. The CDR3 sequence is 12 residues long. Here the CDR3 reads CASSEGPEVLHF. The CDR3, as DNA: TGTGCCAGCAGTGAAGGGCCCGAAGTATTGCATTTT.

As to this clonotype: Sequence at one end of the junction differs from germline and may be a read error. This chain joins TRBV15 and TRBJ2-7; D may be TRBD1 (6 bases). Germline V gene lookup returns CDR1 LNHNV and CDR2 YYDKDF (reference sequence). The CDR3 has 14 amino acids. For the CDR3, the DNA is TGTGCCAGCAGCGCCCACAGGGAAGCCTACGAGCAGTACTTC. Amino acid sequence: CASSAHREAYEQYF.

As concerns this clonotype: An end of the junction does not agree with germline; a read error may underlie this. V and J are TRBV7-2 and TRBJ2-3; D possibly matches TRBD1 or TRBD2 (5 bases each). The CDR3 totals 14 residues. Germline lookup yields CDR1 SGHTA and CDR2 FQGNSA. Written as DNA, the CDR3 is TGTGCCAGCAGCTGGCAACGGGGCTCAAACTATGGGTACTTT. Amino acid sequence: CASSWQRGSNYGYF.

The rearrangement links TRBV20-1 to TRBJ2-5; D gene unclear. CDR3 length equals 14 residues. V was pared by 1 base and J by 4 bases, with 13 bases between. Germline lookup yields CDR1 DFQATT and CDR2 SNEGSKA (reference sequence). The CDR3 nucleotides read TGCAGTGCTAGAGGCAGAGACAAGGGAGAGACCCAGTACTTC. Translated: CSARGRDKGETQYF.